This is a list of T cell receptor beta chains from one sample in a study of cytomegalovirus exposure and HLA in healthy donors. Produced via immunoSEQ multiplex PCR; TCRdb's table is partial and in-frame only. The table shows around 170,000 clones, with roughly three quarters occurring only once. Sequences were obtained from PBMCs. The receptors originated from a woman in her forties or fifties in good health and CMV-seropositive. The CDR3 runs from the conserved cysteine through the conserved F or W. The D gene is left open where the match is weak. Clone size, where shown, is once, few, many, or a class for clones that have expanded.

>TRBV2|NA|TRBJ2-7|few
CASTPRGSSYEQYF
TGTGCCAGCACCCCCCGGGGGAGCTCCTACGAGCAGTACTTC
>TRBV5-1|TRBD2|TRBJ2-1|NA
CASSLVRNEGRLAGIYNEQFF
TGCGCCAGCAGCTTAGTTCGTAATGAGGGAAGACTAGCGGGAATCTACAATGAGCAGTTCTTC
>TRBV25-1|TRBD1|TRBJ1-2|NA
CATMAGQNYGYTF
TGTGCCACCATGGCGGGACAGAACTATGGCTACACCTTC
>TRBV10-3|NA|TRBJ2-3|NA
CAIKPGITDTQYF
TGTGCCATCAAGCCGGGGATCACAGATACGCAGTATTTT
>TRBV6-1|NA|TRBJ1-2|NA
CASSEAEGSNYGYTF
TGTGCCAGCAGTGAAGCTGAGGGAAGTAACTATGGCTACACCTTC
>TRBV28|TRBD2|TRBJ2-1|once
CASTRGVAYNEQFF
TGTGCCAGCACTCGGGGGGTGGCGTACAATGAGCAGTTCTTC
>TRBV27|TRBD1|TRBJ1-2|NA
CASSLRRGQGANYGYTF
TGTGCCAGCAGTTTACGTCGTGGACAGGGGGCCAACTATGGCTACACCTTC
>TRBV4-3|NA|TRBJ2-2|once
CASSQEEGGTGELFF
TGCGCCAGCAGCCAAGAGGAGGGTGGAACCGGGGAGCTGTTTTTT
>TRBV30|TRBD2|TRBJ2-6|once
CAWSFGGAPGSGANVLTF
TGTGCCTGGAGTTTCGGGGGGGCTCCCGGCTCTGGGGCCAACGTCCTGACTTTC
>TRBV28|TRBD2|TRBJ2-7|once
CASSTIAGGLREQYF
TGTGCCAGCAGTACCATAGCGGGAGGATTGAGGGAGCAGTACTTC
>TRBV30|TRBD1|TRBJ1-1|NA
CAWSSTGGQAFF
TGTGCCTGGAGTTCTACAGGGGGCCAAGCTTTCTTT